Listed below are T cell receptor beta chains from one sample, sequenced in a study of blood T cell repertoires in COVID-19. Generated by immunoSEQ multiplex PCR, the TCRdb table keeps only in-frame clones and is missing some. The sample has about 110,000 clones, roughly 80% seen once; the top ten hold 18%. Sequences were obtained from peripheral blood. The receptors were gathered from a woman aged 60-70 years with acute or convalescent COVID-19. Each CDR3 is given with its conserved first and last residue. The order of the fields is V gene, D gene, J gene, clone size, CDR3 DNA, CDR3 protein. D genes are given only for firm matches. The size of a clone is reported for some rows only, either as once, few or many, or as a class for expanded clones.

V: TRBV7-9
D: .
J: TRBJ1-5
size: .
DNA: TGTGCCAGCAGCTTAGCCCCCGGGGTAGATCAGCCCCAGCATTTT
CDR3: CASSLAPGVDQPQHF

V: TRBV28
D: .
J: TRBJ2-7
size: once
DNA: TGTGCCAGCATACCCGGCAGGGGCTACGAGCAGTACTTC
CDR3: CASIPGRGYEQYF

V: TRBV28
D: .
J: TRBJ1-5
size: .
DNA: TGTGCCAGCAGAACGGGATCTCAGCCCCAGCATTTT
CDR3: CASRTGSQPQHF

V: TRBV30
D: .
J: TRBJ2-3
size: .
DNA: TGTGCCTGGACCATACAAGAGGGCGATACGCAGTATTTT
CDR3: CAWTIQEGDTQYF

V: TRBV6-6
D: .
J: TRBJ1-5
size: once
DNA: TGTGCCAGCAGATCCGGGTCCAATCAGCCCCAGCATTTT
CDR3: CASRSGSNQPQHF

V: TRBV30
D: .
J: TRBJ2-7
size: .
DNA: TGTGCCTGGAGTGTGAAGGGGCCCTACGAGCAGTACTTC
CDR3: CAWSVKGPYEQYF

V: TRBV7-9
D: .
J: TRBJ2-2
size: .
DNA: TGTGCCAGCAGCTTATCGGACTACTTGCTCACCGGGGAGCTGTTTTTT
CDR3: CASSLSDYLLTGELFF

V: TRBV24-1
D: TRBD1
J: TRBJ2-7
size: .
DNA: TGTGCCACCCGGGGACAGGGTCTCGTCCGCCGCCCCTACGAGCAGTACTTC
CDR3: CATRGQGLVRRPYEQYF

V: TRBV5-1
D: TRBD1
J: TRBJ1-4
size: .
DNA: TGCGCCAGCAGCTTGGCGGGACAGGGGATGGAAAAACTGTTTTTT
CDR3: CASSLAGQGMEKLFF

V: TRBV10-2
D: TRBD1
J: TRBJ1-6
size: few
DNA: TGCGCCAGCTTCTCCGGGACAGGGGGCCGTAATTCACCCCTCCACTTT
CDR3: CASFSGTGGRNSPLHF

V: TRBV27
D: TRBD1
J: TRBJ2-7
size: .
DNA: TGTGCCAGCAGTCTATGGCAGGGGGCCTACGAGCAGTACTTC
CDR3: CASSLWQGAYEQYF

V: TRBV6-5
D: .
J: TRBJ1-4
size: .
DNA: TGTGCCAGCAGCCGAGGACCCGGGGGAGGTGAAAAACTGTTTTTT
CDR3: CASSRGPGGGEKLFF

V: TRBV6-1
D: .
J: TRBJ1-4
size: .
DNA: TGTGCCAGCAGTGAAGGGGGGGTGCTTCGGGAAAAACTGTTTTTT
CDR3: CASSEGGVLREKLFF

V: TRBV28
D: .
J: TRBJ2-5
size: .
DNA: TGTGCCAGCAGTTTACCCAAACAAGAGACCCAGTACTTC
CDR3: CASSLPKQETQYF

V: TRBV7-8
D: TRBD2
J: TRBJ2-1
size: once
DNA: TGTGCCAGCAGCTTAAGTCAGCGGTGGAGCGGGGGCCTCGATGAGCAGTTCTTC
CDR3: CASSLSQRWSGGLDEQFF

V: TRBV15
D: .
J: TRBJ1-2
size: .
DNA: TGTGCCACCAGCAGATTCCAGGGCGATGGCTACACCTTC
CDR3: CATSRFQGDGYTF

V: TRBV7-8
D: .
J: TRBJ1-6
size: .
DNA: TGTGCCAGCAGCCCCCCCGCGGCGACCGTTAATTCACCCCTCCACTTT
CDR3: CASSPPAATVNSPLHF

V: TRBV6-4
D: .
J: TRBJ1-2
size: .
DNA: TGTGCCAGCTCCCCGGGGGTTAACTATGGCTACACCTTC
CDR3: CASSPGVNYGYTF

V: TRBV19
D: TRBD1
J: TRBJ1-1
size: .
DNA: TGTGCCAGTAGGACAGGGGGGAACACTGAAGCTTTCTTT
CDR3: CASRTGGNTEAFF

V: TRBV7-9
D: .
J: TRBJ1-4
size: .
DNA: TGTGCCAGCAGCTTAATCCAGGGGCAACCTAATGAAAAACTGTTTTTT
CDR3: CASSLIQGQPNEKLFF

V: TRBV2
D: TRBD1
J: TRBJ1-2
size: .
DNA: TGTGCCAGCAGTGGACAGGGGGCGCCCGGCTACACCTTC
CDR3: CASSGQGAPGYTF

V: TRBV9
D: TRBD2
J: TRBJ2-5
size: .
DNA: TGTGCCAGCAGCGTTCAAGCGGGGGGGCCGGAGACCCAGTACTTC
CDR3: CASSVQAGGPETQYF

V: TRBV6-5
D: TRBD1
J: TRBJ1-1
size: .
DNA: TGTGCCAGCAGTCACGGGACAGCCAGTGGGGGTTTCTTT
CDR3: CASSHGTASGGFF

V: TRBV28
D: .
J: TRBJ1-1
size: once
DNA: TGTGCCAGCAGTTACAAGAACACTGAAGCTTTCTTT
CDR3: CASSYKNTEAFF

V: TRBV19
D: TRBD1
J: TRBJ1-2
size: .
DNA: TGTGCCAGTAGTACGACAGGGTGGGATGGCTACACCTTC
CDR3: CASSTTGWDGYTF

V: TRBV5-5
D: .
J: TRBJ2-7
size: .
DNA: TGTGCCAGCAGCTTAGAGACAGGCTCAATCTACGAGCAGTACTTC
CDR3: CASSLETGSIYEQYF

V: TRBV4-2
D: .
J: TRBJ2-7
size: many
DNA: TGTGCCAGCAGCCAAGATCGAATGGCAAGCTCCTACGAGCAGTACTTC
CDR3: CASSQDRMASSYEQYF

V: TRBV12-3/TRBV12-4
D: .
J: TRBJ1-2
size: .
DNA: TGTGCCAGCACCCTCTCAGGGCGCGGCTACACCTTC
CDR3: CASTLSGRGYTF

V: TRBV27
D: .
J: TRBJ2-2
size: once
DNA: TGTGCCAGCAGTTTTGGCAGCGCCACCGGGGAGCTGTTTTTT
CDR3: CASSFGSATGELFF

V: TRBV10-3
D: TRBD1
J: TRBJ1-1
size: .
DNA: TGTGCCATCAGTTCGACAGGGGACACTGAAGCTTTCTTT
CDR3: CAISSTGDTEAFF

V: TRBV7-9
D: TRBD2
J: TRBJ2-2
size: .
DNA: TGTGCCAGCAGCCTATCGGGACTAGGGACCGGGGAGCTGTTTTTT
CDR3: CASSLSGLGTGELFF

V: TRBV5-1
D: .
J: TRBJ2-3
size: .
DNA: TGCGCCAGCAGCTTGGCTCCGACAGCTAGCACAGATACGCAGTATTTT
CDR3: CASSLAPTASTDTQYF

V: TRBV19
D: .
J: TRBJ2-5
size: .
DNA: TGTGCCAGTAGTGCAGGGGGGACGGAGCAAGAGACCCAGTACTTC
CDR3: CASSAGGTEQETQYF

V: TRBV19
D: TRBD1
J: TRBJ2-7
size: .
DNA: TGTGCCAGTAGTCTCTCGACAGGGAATGGCTACGAGCAGTACTTC
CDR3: CASSLSTGNGYEQYF

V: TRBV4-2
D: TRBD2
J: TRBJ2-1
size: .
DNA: TGTGCCAGCAGCCGTGGACTAGCGGGGGGGCCAGTTCCCTACAATGAGCAGTTCTTC
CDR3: CASSRGLAGGPVPYNEQFF

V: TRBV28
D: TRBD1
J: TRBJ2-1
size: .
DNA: TGTGCCACCGGGACAGCCTACAATGAGCAGTTCTTC
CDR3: CATGTAYNEQFF

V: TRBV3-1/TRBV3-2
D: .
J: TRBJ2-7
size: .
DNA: TGTGCCAGCAGCCAAGGGAGTAGAACTCTTACATACGAGCAGTACTTC
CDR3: CASSQGSRTLTYEQYF

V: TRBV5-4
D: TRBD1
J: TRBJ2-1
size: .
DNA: TGTGCCAGCAGCTTGGCCGGGACAGGGGGCTACAATGAGCAGTTCTTC
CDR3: CASSLAGTGGYNEQFF

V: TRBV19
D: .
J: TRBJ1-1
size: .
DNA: TGTGCCACCACGATTGGGCCGGCCCTGAACACTGAAGCTTTCTTT
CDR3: CATTIGPALNTEAFF

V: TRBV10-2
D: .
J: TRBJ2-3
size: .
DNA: TGCGCCAGCAGAATAGATGGGGAGGATACGCAGTATTTT
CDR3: CASRIDGEDTQYF

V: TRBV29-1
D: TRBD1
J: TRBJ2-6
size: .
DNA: TGCAGCGTTGAGGGACAGGGAGGATTCTCTGGGGCCAACGTCCTGACTTTC
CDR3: CSVEGQGGFSGANVLTF

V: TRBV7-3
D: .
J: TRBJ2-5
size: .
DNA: TGTGCCAGCAGCTTGGCAGGCGAGACCCAGTACTTC
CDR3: CASSLAGETQYF

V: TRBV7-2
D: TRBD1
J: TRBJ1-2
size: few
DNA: TGTGCCAGCAGCCAGTGGGACAGGGGATATGGCTACACCTTC
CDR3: CASSQWDRGYGYTF

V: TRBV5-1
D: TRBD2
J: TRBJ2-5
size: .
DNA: TGCGCCAGCAGCTTGTCGGGAGGGCCCACGGAGACCCAGTACTTC
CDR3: CASSLSGGPTETQYF

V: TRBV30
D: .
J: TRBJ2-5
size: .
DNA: TGTGCCTGGAGCCCAGGTCAAGAGACCCAGTACTTC
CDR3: CAWSPGQETQYF

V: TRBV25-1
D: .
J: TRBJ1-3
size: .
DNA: TGTGCCAGCAGGCCGGACAGCTCTGGAAACACCATATATTTT
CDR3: CASRPDSSGNTIYF

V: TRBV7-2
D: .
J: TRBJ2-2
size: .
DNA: TGTGCCAGCAGCTTAGCTCCTAGCCCATACGGGGAGCTGTTTTTT
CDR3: CASSLAPSPYGELFF

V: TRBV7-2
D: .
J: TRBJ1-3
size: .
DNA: TGTGCCAGCAGCTTAGTACGTTCCAGCTCTGGAAACACCATATATTTT
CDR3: CASSLVRSSSGNTIYF